This is a list of T cell receptor beta chains from one sample in a study of blood T cell repertoires in COVID-19. Using immunoSEQ multiplex PCR, the repertoire was profiled, and TCRdb retains in-frame clones only, with some absent. Here the sample spans 250,000 to 300,000 clones, around 90% being singletons. Material for sequencing was PBMCs or T cells enriched from blood (not recorded which). The origin of the receptors is a woman aged 40 to 50 with acute COVID-19. CDR3s include the opening cysteine and the closing phenylalanine or tryptophan. A D gene is named only where the DNA matches it firmly. Rows may omit the clone size; those that give it use once, few, many or a size class.

J gene | clone size | V gene | D gene | CDR3 length | CDR3 protein | CDR3 DNA
TRBJ1-4 | - | TRBV24-1 | - | 17 | CATSDLGTTLVNEKLFF | TGTGCCACCAGTGATTTGGGGACAACCTTAGTGAATGAAAAACTGTTTTTT
TRBJ1-1 | - | TRBV6-4 | - | 16 | CASSDRTSGQNTEAFF | TGTGCCAGCAGTGACAGGACGAGTGGACAGAACACTGAAGCTTTCTTT
TRBJ1-1 | - | TRBV27 | - | 14 | CASRGGPLGTEAFF | TGTGCCAGCCGGGGGGGGCCGTTGGGAACTGAAGCTTTCTTT
TRBJ1-2 | once | TRBV27 | - | 13 | CASSHGQNYGYTF | TGTGCCAGCAGTCATGGACAGAACTATGGCTACACCTTC
TRBJ2-3 | - | TRBV13 | - | 16 | CASSLEGGASTDTQYF | TGTGCCAGCAGCTTAGAGGGGGGGGCAAGCACAGATACGCAGTATTTT
TRBJ2-7 | - | TRBV18 | TRBD1 | 15 | CASSVTGDASYEQYF | TGTGCCAGCTCAGTTACAGGGGATGCATCCTACGAGCAGTACTTC
TRBJ2-7 | - | TRBV6-5 | - | 16 | CASSYSIQGSSYEQYF | TGTGCCAGCAGTTACTCGATACAGGGAAGCTCCTACGAGCAGTACTTC
TRBJ1-3 | - | TRBV6-5 | - | 16 | CASSYRGVGSGNTIYF | TGTGCCAGCAGTTACCGCGGGGTGGGTTCTGGAAACACCATATATTTT
TRBJ2-1 | - | TRBV27 | - | 16 | CASSSIDFNLYNEQFF | TGTGCCAGCAGTTCAATCGACTTCAACCTCTACAATGAGCAGTTCTTC
TRBJ1-1 | - | TRBV28 | - | 13 | CASSPHMNTEAFF | TGTGCCAGCAGTCCCCACATGAACACTGAAGCTTTCTTT
TRBJ2-5 | - | TRBV3-1/TRBV3-2 | TRBD2 | 16 | CASSQGLAGGQETQYF | TGTGCCAGCAGCCAAGGACTAGCGGGGGGTCAAGAGACCCAGTACTTC
TRBJ1-2 | - | TRBV19 | - | 16 | CASSMWGSPGNYGYTF | TGTGCCAGTAGTATGTGGGGCAGTCCTGGGAACTATGGCTACACCTTC
TRBJ1-5 | - | TRBV6-6 | - | 16 | CASSYSSAGGNQPQHF | TGTGCCAGCAGTTACTCATCAGCGGGAGGCAATCAGCCCCAGCATTTT
TRBJ2-5 | - | TRBV5-1 | - | 16 | CASSQLTGPPGETQYF | TGCGCCAGCAGCCAACTAACTGGCCCGCCGGGGGAGACCCAGTACTTC
TRBJ2-1 | - | TRBV7-9 | - | 15 | CASSLSGPLYNEQFF | TGTGCCAGCAGCTTATCAGGGCCCCTCTACAATGAGCAGTTCTTC
TRBJ1-6 | - | TRBV4-1 | TRBD1 | 17 | CASSKGSGGSYNSPLHF | TGCGCCAGCAGCAAAGGGTCAGGGGGCTCCTATAATTCACCCCTCCACTTT
TRBJ1-5 | - | TRBV27 | TRBD1 | 11 | CARQGNQPQHF | TGTGCCAGACAGGGGAATCAGCCCCAGCATTTT
TRBJ1-2 | - | TRBV2 | - | 15 | CASSEAPDSLYGYTF | TGTGCCAGCAGTGAAGCTCCGGACAGCTTATATGGCTACACCTTC
TRBJ1-2 | - | TRBV7-9 | TRBD1 | 14 | CASSPRTGNYGYTF | TGTGCCAGCAGCCCCCGGACAGGCAACTATGGCTACACCTTC